The next 14 T cell receptor beta chains were all read from a single sample in a study of T cell responses to AZD1222 COVID-19 vaccine. TCRdb's table, derived via immunoSEQ multiplex PCR, lists solely in-frame clones and lacks some. The sample records roughly 50,000 clones, roughly 80% being singletons. Sequencing was performed on peripheral blood, taken on day 0 of AZD1222 vaccination. These receptors were obtained from an adult in good health.

The chain recombines TRBV6-5 with TRBJ1-2; D unresolved. The CDR3 loop spans 14 amino acids. CDR1 and CDR2 from the germline V gene are MNHEY and SVGAGI. V gave up 2 bases and J gave up 1 base, with 8 bases separating them. The CDR3 bases are TGTGCCAGCAGTTACCGGACGGGTAACTATGGCTACACCTTC. This gives the protein CASSYRTGNYGYTF.

This sequence joins TRBV13 and TRBJ2-7; tentative D call: TRBD2 (6 bases). This CDR3 is built from 13 residues. V gave up 4 bases and J gave up 2 bases, with 9 bases separating them. The germline gives CDR1 PRHDT, CDR2 FYEKMQ (reference sequence). The CDR3 sequence is CASSSRGTYEQYF. The CDR3 DNA reads as TGTGCCAGCAGCTCCCGGGGGACCTACGAGCAGTACTTC.

The V gene is TRBV7-2, the J gene TRBJ1-6; the D is unclear. The CDR3 is made up of 14 amino acids. Germline CDR1 is SGHTA and CDR2 is FQGNSA. Trimming removed 5 bases from V and 8 bases from J, with 13 bases in between. The CDR3 reads CASSQSGRYSPLHF. DNA for the CDR3: TGTGCCAGCAGCCAGAGTGGGAGGTATTCACCCCTCCACTTT.

The chain joins TRBV5-4 to TRBJ2-2; no clear D gene. This CDR3 has 13 amino acids. Trimming removed 4 bases from V and 4 bases from J, with 8 bases in between. Germline V gene sequence: CDR1 SGHNT, CDR2 YYREEE (reference sequence). The CDR3 loop is CASSTRSTGELFF. The CDR3 DNA reads as TGTGCCAGCAGCACAAGGAGCACCGGGGAGCTGTTTTTT.

V is TRBV9 and J is TRBJ2-3, with 14 bases identical to TRBD2. This CDR3 region has 18 residues. V lost 4 bases to trimming and J lost 0 bases; unmatched junction nucleotides: 7. Germline CDR1 SGDLS, CDR2 YYNGEE. CDR3 sequence: CASSPRTSGGTSTDTQYF. For the CDR3, the DNA is TGTGCCAGCAGCCCAAGGACTAGCGGGGGGACTAGCACAGATACGCAGTATTTT.

The rearrangement links TRBV7-3 to TRBJ1-2; D might be TRBD1 (6 bases). V was shortened by 5 bases and J by 2 bases, with 9 bases between the two germline ends. In germline, CDR1 is SGHTA, CDR2 FQGTGA. The CDR3 runs to 13 residues. The CDR3 is CASSNTGNYGYTF. The CDR3 DNA reads TGTGCCAGCAGCAACACAGGGAACTATGGCTACACCTTC.

The chain links TRBV2 to TRBJ2-2; 9 bases line up with TRBD1. The CDR3 runs 15 residues. With V trimmed by 4 bases and J by 3 bases, 3 bases remained unmatched. Germline-derived CDR1 and CDR2 are SNHLY and FYNNEI. As DNA, the CDR3 is TGTGCCAGCAGTGCACAGGGGGCTGACACCGGGGAGCTGTTTTTT. Protein product: CASSAQGADTGELFF.

This chain joins TRBV7-2 and TRBJ2-6, with D possibly TRBD1 on 6 matching bases. CDR3 size: 15 residues. V was pared by 5 bases and J by 2 bases, with 10 bases between. In germline, CDR1 is SGHTA, CDR2 FQGNSA. The CDR3 DNA reads as TGTGCCAGCAGCCAACAGGGAGCTGGGGCCAACGTCCTGACTTTC. Translation gives CASSQQGAGANVLTF. The whole variable domain, remainder taken from reference TRBV7-2 and TRBJ2-6, is GAGVSQSPSNKVTEKGKDVELRCDPISGHTALYWYRQSLGQGLEFLIYFQGNSAPDKSGLPSDRFSAERTGGSVSTLTIQRTQQEDSAVYLCASSQQGAGANVLTFGAGSRLTVL.

The V call is TRBV2, the J call TRBJ1-4; D not resolved. CDR3 size: 12 residues. V was clipped by 2 bases and J by 7 bases, with 5 bases between them. Germline V CDR1 and CDR2: SNHLY, FYNNEI. The CDR3 nucleotides are TGTGCCAGCAGTGAATTGGGTGAAAAACTGTTTTTT. It codes for CASSELGEKLFF.

The chain couples TRBV18 to TRBJ2-5; TRBD2 agrees at 10 bases. Looked up from germline, CDR1 is KGHSH and CDR2 is LQKENI. V trimming: 3 bases; J trimming: 10 bases; junction bases outside the gene matches: 11. The CDR3 spans 15 residues. CDR3 bases: TGTGCCAGCTCACCTTCGACTAGCGGGCAAGAGGTCCAGTACTTC. Protein: CASSPSTSGQEVQYF.

The chain joins TRBV7-2 to TRBJ2-7; a possible D gene is TRBD2 (5 bases). This CDR3 has 13 amino acids. Germline CDR1 and CDR2: SGHTA and FQGNSA. V was trimmed by 5 bases and J by 4 bases, leaving 12 bases between them. The CDR3 here is CASSPEGIYEQYF. DNA of the CDR3: TGTGCCAGCAGCCCAGAGGGAATTTACGAGCAGTACTTC. Using reference TRBV7-2 and TRBJ2-7 for the parts outside the CDR3, the full variable domain is GAGVSQSPSNKVTEKGKDVELRCDPISGHTALYWYRQSLGQGLEFLIYFQGNSAPDKSGLPSDRFSAERTGGSVSTLTIQRTQQEDSAVYLCASSPEGIYEQYFGPGTRLTVT.

The gene calls are TRBV6-5 and TRBJ1-6, with D unresolved. This CDR3 spans 13 amino acids. Germline V gene sequence: CDR1 MNHEY, CDR2 SVGAGI. V was cut by 6 bases and J by 6 bases, with 9 bases left in between. The CDR3 nucleotides are TGTGCCAGCAGCACTAGTACTAATTCACCCCTCCACTTT. As protein: CASSTSTNSPLHF.

This clone has only one observation. The chain employs TRBV15 and TRBJ2-7; D may be TRBD2 (6 bases). With 0 bases removed from V and 1 base from J, the gap between germline ends came to 13 bases. This CDR3 is built from 16 residues. Germline loops: CDR1 LNHNV, CDR2 YYDKDF (reference sequence). CDR3 loop: CATSRDAGRRSYEQYF. In nucleotides, the CDR3 is TGTGCCACCAGCAGAGATGCGGGACGGCGGTCCTACGAGCAGTACTTC.

The chain joins TRBV5-4 to TRBJ1-6; D gene uncertain. The CDR3 covers 12 residues. The germline CDR1 and CDR2 sequences are SGHNT and YYREEE (reference sequence). Trimming cost V 4 bases and J 9 bases, with 8 bases left between them. The CDR3: CASSLPSSPLHF. The CDR3 DNA sequence: TGTGCCAGCAGCCTTCCTAGTTCACCCCTCCACTTT.